The 2 T cell receptor beta chains presented below share a single source sample, sequenced in a study of T cells in Graves' hyperthyroidism and ophthalmopathy. There were TCR beta CDR3 regions amplified from RNA transcripts. TCR CDR3 underwent first-round RT-PCR with the HTBI primer set. TCRdb ran MiXCR on the multiplex PCR reads and lists one entry per CDR3 protein. The sample consists of about 840,000 distinct CDR3 sequences, roughly 40% of them appearing once. Sequencing was carried out using blood. The receptors derive from a young man with Graves' hyperthyroidism.

The rearrangement links TRBV7-2 to TRBJ2-7, with TRBD2 as a possible D gene (5 bases). The germline V and J ends were trimmed by 5 bases and 4 bases, with 9 bases remaining between them. This CDR3 is built from 12 residues. CDR1 is SGHTA and CDR2 is FQGNSA in the germline V gene. The CDR3 DNA sequence: TGTGCCAGCAGCGGGAGACGTTACGAGCAGTACTTC. Encoded protein: CASSGRRYEQYF.

This clonotype came up many times. The V and J genes are TRBV2 and TRBJ1-3; D not certain. Germline CDR1 and CDR2: SNHLY and FYNNEI. This CDR3 region has 14 residues. Trimming left V 3 bases short and J 4 bases short, with 10 bases between. The CDR3: CASSEETPGNTIYF. The CDR3 coding sequence is TGTGCCAGCAGTGAGGAGACACCGGGAAACACCATATATTTT.